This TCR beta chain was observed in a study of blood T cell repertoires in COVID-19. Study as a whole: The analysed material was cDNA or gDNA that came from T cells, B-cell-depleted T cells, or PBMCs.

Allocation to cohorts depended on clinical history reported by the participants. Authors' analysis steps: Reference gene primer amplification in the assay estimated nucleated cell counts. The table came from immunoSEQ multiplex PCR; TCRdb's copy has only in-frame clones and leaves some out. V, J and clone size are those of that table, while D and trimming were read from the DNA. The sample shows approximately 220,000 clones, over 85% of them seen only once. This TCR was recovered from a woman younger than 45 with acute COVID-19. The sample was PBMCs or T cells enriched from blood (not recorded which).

This CDR3 reads CASSFEGDNSPLHF. The CDR3 nucleotides are TGCGCCAGCAGCTTTGAAGGGGATAATTCACCCCTCCACTTT. The V call is TRBV5-1, the J call TRBJ1-6; D perhaps matches TRBD1 (5 bases). From germline, CDR1 is SGHRS and CDR2 YFSETQ. V was shortened by 2 bases and J by 5 bases, with 8 bases between the two germline ends. CDR3 length: 14 amino acids.